Sequencing of this TCR beta chain was carried out in a study of beta chain features in type 1 diabetes. Study-wide findings and caveats: TCRB CDR3s from Type 1 diabetes patients were moderately but significantly shorter in all four CD4+ subsets.

Sequencing targeted expressed TCRB transcripts, as all isolated RNA had been reverse transcribed. The method was immunoSEQ multiplex PCR; TCRdb's version includes in-frame clones alone and lacks a portion of them. The data contain some 660,000 clones, about 14% of them seen just once; the ten biggest clones take up 0.04%. A word on this clone: What it binds is unknown. This CDR3 is also generated by other DNA sequences in the sample.

V shed 0 bases and J shed 0 bases, with 5 bases lying between them. From germline, CDR1 is SGHRS and CDR2 YFSETQ. The CDR3 sequence is 14 residues long. Sequenced sample: naive CD4+ T cells from blood. The rearrangement links TRBV5-1 to TRBJ2-3, with unresolved D. The receptor comes from a man younger than 35 with type 1 diabetes. In nucleotides, the CDR3 is TGCGCCAGCAGCTTGGCCGCTAGCACAGATACGCAGTATTTT. Protein product: CASSLAASTDTQYF.